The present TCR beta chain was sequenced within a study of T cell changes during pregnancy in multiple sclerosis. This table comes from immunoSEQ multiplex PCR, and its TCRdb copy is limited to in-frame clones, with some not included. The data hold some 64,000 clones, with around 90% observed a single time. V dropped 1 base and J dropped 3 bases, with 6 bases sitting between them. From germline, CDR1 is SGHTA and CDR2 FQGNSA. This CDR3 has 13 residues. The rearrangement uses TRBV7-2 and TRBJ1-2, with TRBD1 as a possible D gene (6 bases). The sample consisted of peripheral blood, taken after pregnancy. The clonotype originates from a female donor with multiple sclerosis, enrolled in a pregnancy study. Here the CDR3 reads CASSLGQDYGYTF. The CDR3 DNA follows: TGTGCCAGCAGCTTAGGACAGGACTATGGCTACACCTTC.